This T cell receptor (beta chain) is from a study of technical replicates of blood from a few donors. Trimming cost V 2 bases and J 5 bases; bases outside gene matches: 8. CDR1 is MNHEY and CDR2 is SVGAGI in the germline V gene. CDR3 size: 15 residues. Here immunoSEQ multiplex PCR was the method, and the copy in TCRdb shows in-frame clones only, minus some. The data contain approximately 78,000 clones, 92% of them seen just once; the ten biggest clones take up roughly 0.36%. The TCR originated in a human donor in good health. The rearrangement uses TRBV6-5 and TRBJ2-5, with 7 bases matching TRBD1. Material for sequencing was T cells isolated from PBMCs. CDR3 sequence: CASSYGQAMMETQYF. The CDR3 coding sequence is TGTGCCAGCAGTTACGGACAGGCAATGATGGAGACCCAGTACTTC.